This T cell receptor (beta chain) was profiled in a study of cytomegalovirus exposure and HLA in healthy donors. The PCR employed 60 Vbeta primers together with 13 Jbeta primers. Measured with immunoSEQ multiplex PCR; TCRdb has only the in-frame clones, and not every one. The sample contains about 130,000 clones, 83% of which appear only once. With respect to this clone: Its antigen remains unknown.

Study-level results: Generally TCR sequences proved uncommon, though certain public TCRs appeared in numerous donors.

The ends lost 2 bases at V and 4 bases at J; junction bases unmatched: 18. The CDR3 length is 20 residues. The germline V gene has CDR1 ENHRY and CDR2 SYGVKD. These donors, healthy bone marrow donors, were studied. Sequencing was done on a sample of PBMCs. This chain joins TRBV10-3 and TRBJ2-5; 11 positions agree with TRBD2. This clonotype originated in a man in his forties in good health and CMV-seronegative. The CDR3 coding sequence is TGTGCCATCAGTGAGGCACAGGGGGTACTTAGCGGGGGGGCCCGAGAGACCCAGTACTTC. Its translation is CAISEAQGVLSGGARETQYF.